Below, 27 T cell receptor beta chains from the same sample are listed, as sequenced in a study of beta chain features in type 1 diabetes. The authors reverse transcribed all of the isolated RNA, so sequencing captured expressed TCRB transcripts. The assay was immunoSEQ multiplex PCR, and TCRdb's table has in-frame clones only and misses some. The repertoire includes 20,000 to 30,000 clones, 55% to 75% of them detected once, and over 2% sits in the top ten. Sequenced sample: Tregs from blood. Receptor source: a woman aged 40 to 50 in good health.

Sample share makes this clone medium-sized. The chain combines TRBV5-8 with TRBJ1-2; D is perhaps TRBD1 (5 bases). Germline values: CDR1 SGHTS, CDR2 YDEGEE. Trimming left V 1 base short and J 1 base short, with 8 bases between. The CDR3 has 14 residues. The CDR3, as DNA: TGTGCCAGCAGCTTGCCGACAGTTAACTATGGCTACACCTTC. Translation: CASSLPTVNYGYTF.

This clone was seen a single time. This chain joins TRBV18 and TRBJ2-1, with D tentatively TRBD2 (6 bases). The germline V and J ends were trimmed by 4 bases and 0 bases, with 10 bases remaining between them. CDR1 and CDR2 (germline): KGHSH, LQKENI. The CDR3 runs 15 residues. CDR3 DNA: TGTGCCAGCTCACTCGACGGGAGCTCCTACAATGAGCAGTTCTTC. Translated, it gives CASSLDGSSYNEQFF.

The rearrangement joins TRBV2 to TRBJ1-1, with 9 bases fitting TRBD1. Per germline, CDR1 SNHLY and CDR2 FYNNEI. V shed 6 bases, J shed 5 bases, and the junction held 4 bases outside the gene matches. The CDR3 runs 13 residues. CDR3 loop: CASRGTGRTEAFF. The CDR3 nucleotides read TGTGCCAGCAGGGGGACAGGGCGAACTGAAGCTTTCTTT.

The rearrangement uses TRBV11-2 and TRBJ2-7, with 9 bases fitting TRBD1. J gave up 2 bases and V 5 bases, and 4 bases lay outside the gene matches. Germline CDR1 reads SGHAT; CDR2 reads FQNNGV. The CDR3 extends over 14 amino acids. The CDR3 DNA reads TGTGCCAGCAGCCGGGACAGGGACGCCTACGAGCAGTACTTC. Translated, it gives CASSRDRDAYEQYF.

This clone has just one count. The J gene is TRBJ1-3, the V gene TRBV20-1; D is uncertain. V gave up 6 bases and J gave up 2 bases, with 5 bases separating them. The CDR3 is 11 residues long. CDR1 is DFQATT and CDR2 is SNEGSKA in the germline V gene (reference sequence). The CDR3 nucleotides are TGCAGTGCCGCGCCTGGAAACACCATATATTTT. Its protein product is CSAAPGNTIYF.

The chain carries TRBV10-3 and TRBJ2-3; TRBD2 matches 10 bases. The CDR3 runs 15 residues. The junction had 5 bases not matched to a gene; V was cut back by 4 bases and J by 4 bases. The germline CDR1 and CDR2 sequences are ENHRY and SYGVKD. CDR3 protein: CAISAGLASADTQYF. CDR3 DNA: TGTGCCATCAGTGCGGGACTAGCGAGCGCAGATACGCAGTATTTT.

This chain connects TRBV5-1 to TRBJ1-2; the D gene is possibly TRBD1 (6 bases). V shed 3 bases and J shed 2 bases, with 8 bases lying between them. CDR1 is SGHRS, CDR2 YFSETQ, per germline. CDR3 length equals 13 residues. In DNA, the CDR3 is TGCGCCAGCAGCTGGGGGCAGAACTATGGCTACACCTTC. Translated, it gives CASSWGQNYGYTF.

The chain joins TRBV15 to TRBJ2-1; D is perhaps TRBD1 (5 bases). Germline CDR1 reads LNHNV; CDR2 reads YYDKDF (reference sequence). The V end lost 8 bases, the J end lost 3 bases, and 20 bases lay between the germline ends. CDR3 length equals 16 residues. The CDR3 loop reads CATPPLNKGLYNEQFF. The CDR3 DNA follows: TGTGCCACCCCTCCCTTAAATAAGGGGCTCTACAATGAGCAGTTCTTC. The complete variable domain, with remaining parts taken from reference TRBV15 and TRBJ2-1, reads DAMVIQNPRYQVTQFGKPVTLSCSQTLNHNVMYWYQQKSSQAPKLLFHYYDKDFNNEADTPDNFQSRRPNTSFCFLDIRSPGLGDTAMYLCATPPLNKGLYNEQFFGPGTRLTVL.

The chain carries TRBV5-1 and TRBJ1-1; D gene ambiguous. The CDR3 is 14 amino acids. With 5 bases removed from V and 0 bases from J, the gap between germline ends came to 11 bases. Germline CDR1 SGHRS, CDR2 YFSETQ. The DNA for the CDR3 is TGCGCCAGCAGTCGGGTCACCCTGAACACTGAAGCTTTCTTT. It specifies CASSRVTLNTEAFF.

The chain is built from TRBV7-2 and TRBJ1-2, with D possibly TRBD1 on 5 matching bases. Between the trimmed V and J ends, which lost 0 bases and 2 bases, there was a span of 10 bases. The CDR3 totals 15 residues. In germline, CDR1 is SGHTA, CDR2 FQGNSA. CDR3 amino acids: CASSLALTENYGYTF. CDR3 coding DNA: TGTGCCAGCAGCTTAGCGCTGACAGAGAACTATGGCTACACCTTC. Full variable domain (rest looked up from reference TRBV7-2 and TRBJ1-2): GAGVSQSPSNKVTEKGKDVELRCDPISGHTALYWYRQSLGQGLEFLIYFQGNSAPDKSGLPSDRFSAERTGGSVSTLTIQRTQQEDSAVYLCASSLALTENYGYTFGSGTRLTVV.

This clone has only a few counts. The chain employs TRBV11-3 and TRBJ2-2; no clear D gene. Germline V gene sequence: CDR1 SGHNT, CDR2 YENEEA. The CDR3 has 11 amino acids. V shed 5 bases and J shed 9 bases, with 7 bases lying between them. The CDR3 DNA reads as TGTGCCAGCAGCCCATTCCGGGAGCTGTTTTTT. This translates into CASSPFRELFF.

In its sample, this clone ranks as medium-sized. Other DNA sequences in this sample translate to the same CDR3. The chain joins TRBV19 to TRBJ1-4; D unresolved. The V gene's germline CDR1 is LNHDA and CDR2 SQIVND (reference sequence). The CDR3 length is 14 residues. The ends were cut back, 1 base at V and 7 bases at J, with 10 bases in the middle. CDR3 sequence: CASSIAGPREKLFF. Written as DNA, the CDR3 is TGTGCCAGTAGTATAGCAGGCCCTCGTGAAAAACTGTTTTTT.

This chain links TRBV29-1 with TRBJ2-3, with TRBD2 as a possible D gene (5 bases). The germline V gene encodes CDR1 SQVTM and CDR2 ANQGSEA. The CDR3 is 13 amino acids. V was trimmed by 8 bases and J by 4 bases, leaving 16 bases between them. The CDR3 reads CSTLRTVPDTQYF. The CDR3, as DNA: TGCAGCACCTTGAGGACTGTCCCAGATACGCAGTATTTT.

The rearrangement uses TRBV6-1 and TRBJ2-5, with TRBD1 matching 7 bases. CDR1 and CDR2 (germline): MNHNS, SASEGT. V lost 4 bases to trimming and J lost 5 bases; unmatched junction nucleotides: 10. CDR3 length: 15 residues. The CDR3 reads CASSGEWTGRETQYF. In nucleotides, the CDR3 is TGTGCCAGCAGTGGAGAATGGACAGGTCGGGAGACCCAGTACTTC.

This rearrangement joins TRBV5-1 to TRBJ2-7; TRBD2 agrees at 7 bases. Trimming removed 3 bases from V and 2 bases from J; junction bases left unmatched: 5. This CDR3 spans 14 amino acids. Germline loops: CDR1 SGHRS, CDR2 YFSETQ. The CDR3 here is CASSSGSGPYEQYF. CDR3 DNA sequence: TGCGCCAGCAGCTCGGGTAGCGGGCCCTACGAGCAGTACTTC.

The CDR3 sequence is CASSRRGDEAFF. In DNA, the CDR3 is TGTGCCAGCAGCCGGAGGGGAGACGAAGCTTTCTTT. The chain joins TRBV5-4 to TRBJ1-1, with a possible D match to TRBD1 (5 bases). Trimming stripped 4 bases from V and 8 bases from J, with 12 bases between. The CDR3 consists of 12 residues. Germline loops: CDR1 SGHNT, CDR2 YYREEE (reference sequence).

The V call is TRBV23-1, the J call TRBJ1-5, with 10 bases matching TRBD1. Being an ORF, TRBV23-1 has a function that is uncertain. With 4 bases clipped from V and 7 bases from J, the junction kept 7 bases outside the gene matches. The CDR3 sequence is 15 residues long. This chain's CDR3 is CASSRGQGMCQPQHF. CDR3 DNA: TGCGCCAGCAGTCGGGGACAGGGGATGTGCCAGCCCCAGCATTTT.

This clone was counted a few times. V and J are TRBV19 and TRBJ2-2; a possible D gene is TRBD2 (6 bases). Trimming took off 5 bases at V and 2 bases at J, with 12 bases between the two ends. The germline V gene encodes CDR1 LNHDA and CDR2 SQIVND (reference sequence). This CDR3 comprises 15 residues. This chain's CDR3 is CASSLPGTNTGELFF. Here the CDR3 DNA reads TGTGCCAGTAGTCTACCCGGGACTAACACCGGGGAGCTGTTTTTT.

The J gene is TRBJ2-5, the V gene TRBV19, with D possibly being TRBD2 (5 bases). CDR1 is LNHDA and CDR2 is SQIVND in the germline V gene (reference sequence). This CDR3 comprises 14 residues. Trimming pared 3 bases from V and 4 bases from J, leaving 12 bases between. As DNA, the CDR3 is TGTGCCAGTAGTATTGGCCACGCGGGAGAGACCCAGTACTTC. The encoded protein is CASSIGHAGETQYF.

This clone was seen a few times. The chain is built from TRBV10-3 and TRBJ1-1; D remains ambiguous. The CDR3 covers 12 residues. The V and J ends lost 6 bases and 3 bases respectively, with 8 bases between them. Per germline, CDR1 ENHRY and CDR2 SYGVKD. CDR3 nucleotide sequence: TGTGCCATCAGGTTGTCGGACACTGAAGCTTTCTTT. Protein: CAIRLSDTEAFF.

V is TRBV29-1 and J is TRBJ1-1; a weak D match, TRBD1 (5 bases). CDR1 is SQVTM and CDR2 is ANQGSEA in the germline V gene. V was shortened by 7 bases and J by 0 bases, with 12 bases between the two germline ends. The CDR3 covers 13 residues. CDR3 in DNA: TGCAGCGCCGCGGCCAGGGTGAACACTGAAGCTTTCTTT. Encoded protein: CSAAARVNTEAFF.

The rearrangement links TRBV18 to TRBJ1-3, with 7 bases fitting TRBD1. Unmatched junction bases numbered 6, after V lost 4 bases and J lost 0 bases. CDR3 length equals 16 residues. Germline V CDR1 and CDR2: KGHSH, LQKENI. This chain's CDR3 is CASSQGASSSGNTIYF. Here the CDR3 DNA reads TGTGCCAGCTCACAGGGGGCATCCAGCTCTGGAAACACCATATATTTT. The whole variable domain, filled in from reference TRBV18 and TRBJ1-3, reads NAGVMQNPRHLVRRRGQEARLRCSPMKGHSHVYWYRQLPEEGLKFMVYLQKENIIDESGMPKERFSAEFPKEGPSILRIQQVVRGDSAAYFCASSQGASSSGNTIYFGEGSWLTVV.

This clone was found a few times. CDR3 amino acids: CASSYGGTTTSETQYF. The CDR3 DNA sequence: TGTGCCAGCAGTTACGGGGGGACCACGACGTCAGAGACCCAGTACTTC. V and J are TRBV6-6 and TRBJ2-5, with D perhaps matching TRBD2 (6 bases). This CDR3 has 16 amino acids. Germline CDR1 MNHNY, CDR2 SVGAGI (reference sequence). V gave up 2 bases and J gave up 4 bases, with 17 bases separating them.

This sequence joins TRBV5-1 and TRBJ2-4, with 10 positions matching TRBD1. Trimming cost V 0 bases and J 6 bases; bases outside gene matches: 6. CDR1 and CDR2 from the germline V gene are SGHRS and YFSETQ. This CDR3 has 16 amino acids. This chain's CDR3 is CASSLDGTGAGNIQYF. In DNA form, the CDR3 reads TGCGCCAGCAGCTTGGACGGGACAGGGGCGGGAAACATTCAGTACTTC.

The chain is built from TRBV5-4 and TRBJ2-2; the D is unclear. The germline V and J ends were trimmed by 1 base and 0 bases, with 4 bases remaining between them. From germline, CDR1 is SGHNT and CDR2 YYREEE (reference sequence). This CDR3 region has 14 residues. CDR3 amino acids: CASSLPANTGELFF. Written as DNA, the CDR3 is TGTGCCAGCAGCTTGCCAGCGAACACCGGGGAGCTGTTTTTT.

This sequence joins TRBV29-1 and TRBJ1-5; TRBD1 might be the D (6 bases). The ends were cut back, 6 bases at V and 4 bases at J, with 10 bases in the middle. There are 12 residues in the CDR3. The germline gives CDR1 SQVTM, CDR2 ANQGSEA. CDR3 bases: TGCAGCGTCCTTACAGGGAATCAGCCCCAGCATTTT. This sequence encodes CSVLTGNQPQHF.

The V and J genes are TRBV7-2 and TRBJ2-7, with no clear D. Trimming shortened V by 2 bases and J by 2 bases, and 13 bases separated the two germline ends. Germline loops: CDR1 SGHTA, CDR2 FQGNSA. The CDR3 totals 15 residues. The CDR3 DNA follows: TGTGCCAGCAGCTTATTGGTCGGTTCCCCCTACGAGCAGTACTTC. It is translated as CASSLLVGSPYEQYF.